The T cell receptor (beta chain) under discussion was sequenced for a study of T cells expressing NK-cell markers. On the study more broadly: Cells sorted as CD3+CD56+NKG2C+, CD3+CD56+NKG2C- and CD3+CD56-NKG2C+ T cells supplied the TCR beta repertoires.

For this clonotype: Its antigen is unknown.

The CDR3 runs 15 residues. Per germline, CDR1 SGHTA and CDR2 FQGNSA. The study, taken as a whole, reports: There were four donors in whom these clonotypes also led the CD3+CD56-NKG2C+ fraction. Each of a handful of donors carried dominant NKG2C+ clonotypes accounting for about 1.0-7.0% of CD8+ T cells.

TCRdb re-called the 5' RACE reads and gives one entry per CDR3 protein, without DNA. The repertoire table contains about 380,000 distinct CDR3 sequences. This clonotype was sampled from a man aged 18 to 69 in good health. The sequenced sample was blood T cells: a sorted CD56 or NKG2C T cell subset, CD4+ or CD8+ T cells, or bulk PBMC T cells (not recorded which). This sequence joins TRBV7-2 and TRBJ1-2; without DNA, the TCRdb call of TRBD1 cannot be checked. CDR3 in amino acids: CASSSRQGLVYGYTF. Complete variable domain (other parts from reference TRBV7-2 and TRBJ1-2): GAGVSQSPSNKVTEKGKDVELRCDPISGHTALYWYRQSLGQGLEFLIYFQGNSAPDKSGLPSDRFSAERTGGSVSTLTIQRTQQEDSAVYLCASSSRQGLVYGYTFGSGTRLTVV.